The 27 T cell receptor beta chains below all came from one sample that was sequenced in a study of blood T cells in healthy people across ages. Alongside a J-beta primer mix, a sample-barcoded 5' primer served in a second PCR lasting about 6 to 11 cycles. Via MiXCR, TCRdb re-called the 5' RACE reads, giving one row per CDR3 protein. The table has about 640,000 distinct CDR3 sequences, 25% to 30% seen once. The sample consisted of blood. These receptors all come from an elderly woman in good health.

This clonotype was detected ten times or more. J is TRBJ1-1 and V is TRBV6-5; D unclear. The CDR3 loop spans 15 amino acids. V was trimmed by 6 bases and J by 1 base, leaving 15 bases between them. The V gene's germline CDR1 is MNHEY and CDR2 SVGAGI. For the CDR3, the DNA is TGTGCCAGCAGGCCCTCGAGTGGGGAGAACACTGAAGCTTTCTTT. This gives the protein CASRPSSGENTEAFF.

This clonotype was observed many times. The genes are TRBV4-1 and TRBJ1-5; the D is unclear. V was cut by 4 bases and J by 1 base, with 17 bases left in between. The CDR3 runs to 17 residues. Germline V lookup: CDR1 MGHRA, CDR2 YSYEKL. In DNA, the CDR3 is TGCGCCAGCAGCCCTGGTCCAGGCCCTTCCAGCAATCAGCCCCAGCATTTT. Translating it yields CASSPGPGPSSNQPQHF.

Details on this clonotype: A read error may explain this, as a much larger clone is one base away. The V gene is TRBV5-6, the J gene TRBJ2-1; TRBD1 matches at 8 bases. V lost 4 bases, J lost 10 bases, and 10 bases stayed unmatched. The CDR3 spans 14 residues. Germline CDR1 reads SGHDT; CDR2 reads YYEEEE. The CDR3 region is CASSPPGQEGEQFF. The CDR3 nucleotides read TGTGCCAGCAGCCCACCGGGACAGGAGGGCGAGCAGTTCTTC.

In its sample, this clonotype was seen a few times. The gene calls are TRBV3-1 and TRBJ2-7; the match to TRBD2 covers 9 bases. The CDR3 extends over 16 amino acids. Germline V gene sequence: CDR1 LGHDT, CDR2 YNNKEL (reference sequence). With V trimmed by 4 bases and J by 7 bases, 14 bases remained unmatched. The CDR3 DNA sequence: TGTGCCAGCAGCCTCTCGCTAGCGGGATTCGGGAATGAGCAGTACTTC. Translated, it gives CASSLSLAGFGNEQYF.

This chain uses TRBV20-1 with TRBJ1-6; tentatively, D is TRBD1 (6 bases). Germline V gene sequence: CDR1 DFQATT, CDR2 SNEGSKA (reference sequence). CDR3 size: 14 residues. CDR3 nucleotides: TGCGGTACAGGGAAATCCACGATGAATTCACCCCTCCACTTT. Its translation is CGTGKSTMNSPLHF.

The rearrangement joins TRBV30 to TRBJ2-1; possibly TRBD1 or TRBD2 for D (5 bases each). CDR3 length: 14 amino acids. Germline loops: CDR1 GTSNPN, CDR2 SVGIG (reference sequence). Deletions cut 0 bases from V and 6 bases from J, with 12 bases between. The CDR3 nucleotides read TGTGCCTGGAGTGTACGGGCAGGGACCAATGAGCAGTTCTTC. Translation gives CAWSVRAGTNEQFF.

This clonotype was counted at least ten times. The junction differs from germline at one of its ends, possibly a read error. The chain has TRBV20-1 and TRBJ2-3, with 8 positions matching TRBD2. CDR1 DFQATT and CDR2 SNEGSKA come from the germline V gene (reference sequence). The CDR3 length is 14 residues. CDR3 loop: CSTSGGEHTDTQYF. For the CDR3, the DNA is TGCAGTACTAGCGGTGGGGAGCACACAGATACGCAGTATTTT.

The chain carries TRBV5-1 and TRBJ1-1; D gene uncertain. Trimming took off 4 bases at V and 7 bases at J, with 17 bases between the two ends. Per the germline V gene, CDR1 is SGHRS and CDR2 is YFSETQ. The CDR3 is 14 amino acids. The chain's CDR3 is CASSQMTDWREAFF. As DNA, the CDR3 is TGCGCCAGCAGCCAAATGACGGATTGGCGTGAAGCTTTCTTT.

This clonotype was counted at least ten times. V and J are TRBV6-1 and TRBJ2-7, with a tentative D call TRBD1 (5 bases). Germline V gives CDR1 MNHNS, CDR2 SASEGT. CDR3 length equals 15 residues. Deletions cut 1 base from V and 4 bases from J, with 14 bases between. DNA of the CDR3: TGTGCCAGCAGTGAAGGCCAGGGCATGGGATACGAGCAGTACTTC. Translated, it gives CASSEGQGMGYEQYF.

Points on this clonotype: Being one base from a much bigger clone, this may be a read error. V gene TRBV4-3 combines with J gene TRBJ2-7; possibly TRBD1 or TRBD2 for D (5 bases each). Germline CDR1 and CDR2: LGHNA and YSLEER. The CDR3 has 15 residues. V lost 1 base to trimming and J lost 9 bases, with 19 bases between them. In nucleotides, the CDR3 is TGCGCCAGCAGCCAAGGGGTGACAGACTACAATGGGCAGTACTTC. Protein: CASSQGVTDYNGQYF.

At least ten counts were recorded for this clonotype. The chain carries TRBV18 and TRBJ2-7, with 9 bases identical to TRBD2. The CDR3 loop spans 16 amino acids. J gave up 3 bases and V 2 bases, and 8 bases lay outside the gene matches. Germline V gives CDR1 KGHSH, CDR2 LQKENI. For the CDR3, the DNA is TGTGCCAGCTCACCAAGGAAGGTTAGCGGGGGCTACGAGCAGTACTTC. Translation: CASSPRKVSGGYEQYF.

This clonotype has ten or more counts. V gene TRBV7-2 combines with J gene TRBJ1-1; D call uncertain. With 4 bases removed from V and 6 bases from J, the gap between germline ends came to 12 bases. Germline assignment: CDR1 SGHTA and CDR2 FQGNSA. This CDR3 has 13 amino acids. This chain's CDR3 is CASSSPMGAEAFF. CDR3 nucleotide sequence: TGTGCCAGCAGCTCCCCGATGGGCGCTGAAGCTTTCTTT.

This clonotype has ten or more counts. A read error is possible here, since a much larger clone lies one base away. The chain combines TRBV7-2 with TRBJ2-5; no reliable D call. Germline assignment: CDR1 SGHTA and CDR2 FQGNSA. The V end was cut by 3 bases, the J end by 11 bases, with 10 bases between. The CDR3 loop spans 11 amino acids. As DNA, the CDR3 is TGTGCCAGCAGCTTCGCTCAGGAGCAGTACTTC. Encoded protein: CASSFAQEQYF. Together with reference TRBV7-2 and TRBJ2-5, the CDR3 gives the full variable domain: GAGVSQSPSNKVTEKGKDVELRCDPISGHTALYWYRQSLGQGLEFLIYFQGNSAPDKSGLPSDRFSAERTGGSVSTLTIQRTQQEDSAVYLCASSFAQEQYFGPGTRLLVL.

This clonotype has more than one count but fewer than ten. The genes are TRBV24-1 and TRBJ1-5; D gene uncertain. The CDR3 totals 14 residues. Trimming left V 9 bases short and J 4 bases short, with 15 bases between. Germline values: CDR1 KGHDR, CDR2 SFDVKD. The CDR3 DNA reads as TGTGCCACCGGGTCTCAGGCCGAGAATCAGCCCCAGCATTTT. Translating it yields CATGSQAENQPQHF.

This clonotype has ten or more counts. The rearrangement links TRBV20-1 to TRBJ2-7, with TRBD2 identical over 7 bases. Germline V CDR1 and CDR2: DFQATT, SNEGSKA (reference sequence). J lost 4 bases, V lost 3 bases, and 6 bases had no gene match. The CDR3 is made up of 13 amino acids. The chain's CDR3 is CSASDEAGYEQYF. The CDR3 nucleotides are TGCAGTGCTAGTGATGAAGCGGGGTACGAGCAGTACTTC.

To note about this clonotype: Being one base from a much bigger clone, this may be a read error. J is TRBJ1-6 and V is TRBV15, with D possibly matching TRBD1 (6 bases). CDR1 and CDR2 (germline): LNHNV, YYDKDF (reference sequence). The CDR3 length is 16 residues. DNA for the CDR3: TGTGCCACCAGCAGAGATCCAGGCAGGGGACGGTCACCCCTCTACTTT. Its protein product is CATSRDPGRGRSPLYF.

Turning to this clonotype: The junction shows a germline mismatch at one end, possibly a read error. The rearrangement links TRBV7-6 to TRBJ1-5; D ambiguous. Germline V CDR1 and CDR2: SGHVS, FNYEAQ. CDR3 length equals 13 residues. CDR3 residues: CASSLGGNRPQHF. The CDR3, as DNA: TGTGCCAGCAGCTTGGGAGGCAATCGGCCCCAGCATTTT.

This clonotype was counted only a few times. The CDR3 region has the DNA TGTGCCAGCAGCCCAGGGGGGGGCACTGAAGCTTTCTTT. It specifies CASSPGGGTEAFF. The chain couples TRBV6-6 to TRBJ1-1, with 7 positions matching TRBD1. The V gene's germline CDR1 is MNHNY and CDR2 SVGAGI (reference sequence). With 6 bases clipped from V and 4 bases from J, the junction kept 5 bases outside the gene matches. The CDR3 sequence is 13 residues long.

This chain links TRBV12-3 or TRBV12-4 with TRBJ1-3, with D uncertain. The CDR3 is 14 amino acids. The V end lost 4 bases, the J end lost 2 bases, and 9 bases lay between the germline ends. DNA for the CDR3: TGTGCCAGCAGTTCTAGTGGTGCTGGAAACACCATATATTTT. The encoded protein is CASSSSGAGNTIYF.

This clonotype was detected ten times or more. V is TRBV7-8 and J is TRBJ2-1; TRBD2 is a possible D gene (6 bases). The V end was cut by 4 bases, the J end by 2 bases, with 15 bases between. This CDR3 comprises 16 residues. The germline V gene encodes CDR1 SGHVS and CDR2 FQNEAQ. CDR3 coding DNA: TGTGCCAGCAGCTATCGTGACGGGGGTACCTACAATGAGCAGTTCTTC. This codes for CASSYRDGGTYNEQFF.

This clonotype was seen ten or more times. The chain couples TRBV7-2 to TRBJ1-5; weak D call: TRBD1 (5 bases). V was cut by 3 bases and J by 2 bases, with 14 bases left in between. CDR1 and CDR2 from the germline V gene are SGHTA and FQGNSA. The CDR3 loop spans 16 amino acids. Here the CDR3 DNA reads TGTGCCAGCAGCTTGGGGACGGCAGGTGGCAATCAGCCCCAGCATTTT. Translating it yields CASSLGTAGGNQPQHF.

Comments on this clonotype: The DNA is omitted, as the CDR3 cannot be located on it reliably, and the CDR3 follows TCRdb's listing. The chain uses TRBV27 and TRBJ2-5; no DNA check was done on the table's D call, TRBD1. The germline gives CDR1 MNHEY, CDR2 SMNVEV (reference sequence). Both ends counted, the CDR3 spans 15 residues. CDR3 protein: CASSLVGQGNHERYF.

This clonotype was observed at least ten times. V gene TRBV7-3 combines with J gene TRBJ2-1, with 9 positions matching TRBD2. CDR3 size: 15 residues. V shed 4 bases, J shed 7 bases, and the junction held 8 bases outside the gene matches. Germline CDR1 reads SGHTA; CDR2 reads FQGTGA. CDR3 DNA sequence: TGTGCCAGCAGCTCCGCCGCGGGGGGGCGGAATGAGCAGTTCTTC. Protein: CASSSAAGGRNEQFF.

As regards this clonotype: An end of the junction does not agree with germline; a read error may underlie this. For the CDR3, the DNA is TGTGCCAGCAATCCTACCGGTGGGGGGAAGAACACCGGGGAGCGGTTTTTT. Amino acid sequence: CASNPTGGGKNTGERFF. The chain links TRBV12-3 or TRBV12-4 to TRBJ2-2; D perhaps matches TRBD2 (6 bases). The CDR3 spans 17 residues.

This clonotype appeared many times. The chain employs TRBV20-1 and TRBJ2-1; 9 bases are a match to TRBD2. The CDR3 sequence is 14 residues long. V trimming: 2 bases; J trimming: 12 bases; junction bases outside the gene matches: 11. Germline V gene sequence: CDR1 DFQATT, CDR2 SNEGSKA (reference sequence). The CDR3 coding sequence is TGCAGTGCTAGACCTGGCGGGGGGGCCTTGGGGCAGTTCTTC. It is translated as CSARPGGGALGQFF.

On this clonotype itself: At one of its ends the junction is not consistent with the germline gene, which may arise from a read error. The rearrangement links TRBV2 to TRBJ2-2; the D gene is possibly TRBD2 (5 bases). The CDR3 has 16 amino acids. Germline V gene lookup returns CDR1 SNHLY and CDR2 FYNNEI. The CDR3 protein is CASRTSGGPNTGERFF. The CDR3 nucleotides read TGTGCCAGCAGGACGTCCGGCGGCCCGAACACCGGGGAGCGGTTTTTT.

This clonotype was seen a few times. The chain recombines TRBV29-1 with TRBJ1-4; possibly TRBD1 for D (6 bases). Trimming shortened V by 7 bases and J by 7 bases, and 16 bases separated the two germline ends. The CDR3 spans 13 residues. The germline gives CDR1 SQVTM, CDR2 ANQGSEA. The CDR3 DNA reads as TGCAGCGGGGGAGGGGGGGCTGGTGAAAAACTGTTTTTT. This translates into CSGGGGAGEKLFF.